The 24 T cell receptor beta chains listed next were all sequenced from one sample in a study of CD8+ T cells in alopecia areata. As to treatment: oral pan-JAK inhibitor, 5-10 mg twice daily. Peripheral blood and lesional scalp punch biopsies were taken from alopecia areata patients. Reverse transcribed after extraction, RNA yielded cDNA as the sequencing template. Sequenced by immunoSEQ multiplex PCR; TCRdb stores in-frame clones only, minus some. The sample contains some 19,000 clones, approximately 59% of which appear only once. The sample consisted of skin, taken at week 4, from a patient treated with tofacitinib. Receptors originate from a human donor with alopecia areata.

The rearrangement links TRBV7-2 to TRBJ2-7; TRBD1 agrees at 11 bases. The V gene end was trimmed by 5 bases and the J gene end by 3 bases; junction bases not matched to a gene: 6. The germline V gene has CDR1 SGHTA and CDR2 FQGNSA. The CDR3 contains 15 residues. The CDR3 sequence: CASSTRTGGLYEQYF. CDR3 in DNA: TGTGCCAGCAGCACCAGGACAGGGGGCCTCTACGAGCAGTACTTC. The full variable domain, in which reference TRBV7-2 and TRBJ2-7 provide the parts outside the CDR3, is GAGVSQSPSNKVTEKGKDVELRCDPISGHTALYWYRQSLGQGLEFLIYFQGNSAPDKSGLPSDRFSAERTGGSVSTLTIQRTQQEDSAVYLCASSTRTGGLYEQYFGPGTRLTVT.

This clone has a handful of counts. The J gene is TRBJ2-7, the V gene TRBV5-4; D might be TRBD2 (6 bases). Per germline, CDR1 SGHNT and CDR2 YYREEE (reference sequence). Trimming removed 0 bases at V and 0 bases at J, with 10 bases between. This CDR3 has 15 amino acids. The CDR3 is CASSLEGGASYEQYF. CDR3 DNA sequence: TGTGCCAGCAGCTTGGAAGGCGGGGCCTCCTACGAGCAGTACTTC.

This chain links TRBV4-2 with TRBJ2-5; 8 bases fit TRBD2. Germline assignment: CDR1 LGHNA and CDR2 YNFKEQ. CDR3 length: 14 amino acids. With 5 bases clipped from V and 4 bases from J, the junction kept 6 bases outside the gene matches. The CDR3 DNA follows: TGTGCCAGCAGCTTCGGGGGGGGAGGAGAGACCCAGTACTTC. Translated, it gives CASSFGGGGETQYF.

This chain uses TRBV7-9 with TRBJ2-1, with D unclear. This CDR3 spans 15 amino acids. Germline-derived CDR1 and CDR2 are SEHNR and FQNEAQ (reference sequence). Trimming took 0 bases from V and 3 from J, leaving 9 bases between them. The CDR3 region is CASSLAPEFYNEQFF. The CDR3 DNA is TGTGCCAGCAGCTTAGCACCGGAGTTCTACAATGAGCAGTTCTTC.

This clone occurred a few times. The gene calls are TRBV2 and TRBJ2-5; D is uncertain. Trimming pared 7 bases from V and 1 base from J, leaving 7 bases between. Germline assignment: CDR1 SNHLY and CDR2 FYNNEI. The CDR3 covers 12 residues. The DNA of the CDR3 is TGTGCCAGCATTGCCACCCAAGAGACCCAGTACTTC. Protein: CASIATQETQYF.

This chain links TRBV5-4 with TRBJ2-7, with 8 nucleotides matching TRBD1. The ends lost 0 bases at V and 7 bases at J; junction bases unmatched: 3. This CDR3 spans 13 amino acids. Per germline, CDR1 SGHNT and CDR2 YYREEE (reference sequence). The CDR3 coding sequence is TGTGCCAGCAGCTTGGATACAGGGGGAGAGCAGTACTTC. Its protein is CASSLDTGGEQYF. Full variable domain (rest looked up from reference TRBV5-4 and TRBJ2-7): ETGVTQSPTHLIKTRGQQVTLRCSSQSGHNTVSWYQQALGQGPQFIFQYYREEENGRGNFPPRFSGLQFPNYSSELNVNALELDDSALYLCASSLDTGGEQYFGPGTRLTVT.

CDR3 nucleotides: TGTGCCACCAGCAGAGAAAGGACAGGGGGCGGCAATCAGCCCCAGCATTTT. It codes for CATSRERTGGGNQPQHF. The chain carries TRBV15 and TRBJ1-5; 11 nucleotides align to TRBD1. The CDR3 covers 17 residues. CDR1 and CDR2 from the germline V gene are LNHNV and YYDKDF (reference sequence). V trimming: 0 bases; J trimming: 2 bases; junction bases outside the gene matches: 3.

This chain links TRBV2 with TRBJ1-6, with a tentative D call TRBD1 (5 bases). Germline CDR1 is SNHLY and CDR2 is FYNNEI. Trimming shortened V by 4 bases and J by 8 bases, and 12 bases separated the two germline ends. CDR3 size: 14 residues. CDR3 sequence reads: CASSGPGRDSPLHF. CDR3 in DNA: TGTGCCAGCAGTGGGCCAGGGCGGGATTCACCCCTCCACTTT. Using reference TRBV2 and TRBJ1-6 for the parts outside the CDR3, the full variable domain is EPEVTQTPSHQVTQMGQEVILRCVPISNHLYFYWYRQILGQKVEFLVSFYNNEISEKSEIFDDQFSVERPDGSNFTLKIRSTKLEDSAMYFCASSGPGRDSPLHFGNGTRLTVT.

This rearrangement joins TRBV12-5 to TRBJ2-3, with 7 bases lining up with TRBD1. Germline V gives CDR1 LGHNT, CDR2 FRNRAP. CDR3 length: 15 amino acids. J lost 6 bases, V lost 6 bases, and 12 bases had no gene match. This CDR3 reads CASGSLGTARDTQYF. The CDR3 DNA reads TGTGCTAGTGGGTCCCTCGGGACAGCAAGGGATACGCAGTATTTT.

This clone occurred once. The chain employs TRBV9 and TRBJ2-5; TRBD2 agrees at 8 bases. The CDR3 loop spans 15 amino acids. V lost 0 bases, J lost 1 base, and 2 bases stayed unmatched. In germline, CDR1 is SGDLS, CDR2 YYNGEE. CDR3 residues: CASSVAGTSQETQYF. The CDR3 nucleotides are TGTGCCAGCAGCGTAGCAGGGACTAGCCAAGAGACCCAGTACTTC.

The chain combines TRBV6-6 with TRBJ1-2, with D possibly matching TRBD1 (5 bases). From germline, CDR1 is MNHNY and CDR2 SVGAGI (reference sequence). The CDR3 length is 14 residues. Trimming removed 8 bases from V and 3 bases from J, with 16 bases in between. The CDR3 coding sequence is TGTGCCAGCTCCTACGGCGGGGACCACTATGGCTACACCTTC. Encoded protein: CASSYGGDHYGYTF.

In DNA, the CDR3 is TGCGCCAGCAGCTTGTGGGCCTTGGGTGACACTGAAGCTTTCTTT. This translates into CASSLWALGDTEAFF. This rearrangement joins TRBV5-1 to TRBJ1-1; D remains ambiguous. CDR1 is SGHRS, CDR2 YFSETQ, per germline. The CDR3 runs 15 residues. V was trimmed by 1 base and J by 3 bases, leaving 13 bases between them. Filled out from reference TRBV5-1 and TRBJ1-1, the complete variable domain reads KAGVTQTPRYLIKTRGQQVTLSCSPISGHRSVSWYQQTPGQGLQFLFEYFSETQRNKGNFPGRFSGRQFSNSRSEMNVSTLELGDSALYLCASSLWALGDTEAFFGQGTRLTVV.

This clone is medium-sized by share. The rearrangement uses TRBV6-5 and TRBJ2-5; perhaps TRBD2 as D (7 bases). The CDR3 runs to 14 residues. Per germline, CDR1 MNHEY and CDR2 SVGAGI. Between the trimmed V and J ends, which lost 6 bases and 5 bases, there was a span of 16 bases. This chain's CDR3 is CASRKGGFGETQYF. CDR3 nucleotides: TGTGCCAGCAGGAAGGGGGGGTTTGGGGAGACCCAGTACTTC.

The rearrangement uses TRBV29-1 and TRBJ2-7; D not resolved. The CDR3 has 14 residues. Trimming took 6 bases from V and 2 from J, leaving 17 bases between them. CDR1 is SQVTM and CDR2 is ANQGSEA in the germline V gene. This CDR3 is CSVRGPEKTYEQYF. The CDR3 bases are TGCAGCGTACGCGGACCAGAGAAGACCTACGAGCAGTACTTC.

This chain links TRBV6-5 with TRBJ2-7, with a weak D call TRBD2 (6 bases). The V end was cut by 4 bases, the J end by 5 bases, with 9 bases between. Germline V gene sequence: CDR1 MNHEY, CDR2 SVGAGI. CDR3 length equals 12 residues. The CDR3 loop reads CASSFAGNEQYF. CDR3 nucleotides: TGTGCCAGCAGTTTCGCGGGGAACGAGCAGTACTTC.

This clone was seen just once. The rearrangement uses TRBV4-1 and TRBJ2-1; D may be TRBD2 (7 bases). Germline V CDR1 and CDR2: MGHRA, YSYEKL. The CDR3 covers 16 residues. Trimming removed 2 bases from V and 5 bases from J, with 16 bases in between. The DNA of the CDR3 is TGCGCCAGCAGCCAAAAGGGGGGGCCCACCCACAATGAGCAGTTCTTC. Translating gives CASSQKGGPTHNEQFF.

The V gene is TRBV27, the J gene TRBJ1-5, with a weak D call TRBD1 (5 bases). Trimming left V 3 bases short and J 6 bases short, with 12 bases between. The germline gives CDR1 MNHEY, CDR2 SMNVEV (reference sequence). The CDR3 runs to 14 residues. CDR3 bases: TGTGCCAGCAGTTTCGGCGGGGCGGGTCAGCCCCAGCATTTT. Translated, it gives CASSFGGAGQPQHF.

This clone has only a few counts. CDR3 protein: CASSAWTSGSGANVLTF. In DNA, the CDR3 is TGCGCCAGCTCCGCGTGGACATCGGGTTCTGGGGCCAACGTCCTGACTTTC. V gene TRBV5-1 combines with J gene TRBJ2-6, with D tentatively TRBD1 (5 bases). V dropped 7 bases and J dropped 1 base, with 18 bases sitting between them. The CDR3 consists of 17 residues. Germline V gene data show CDR1 as SGHRS and CDR2 as YFSETQ. The full variable domain, with the rest looked up from reference TRBV5-1 and TRBJ2-6, is KAGVTQTPRYLIKTRGQQVTLSCSPISGHRSVSWYQQTPGQGLQFLFEYFSETQRNKGNFPGRFSGRQFSNSRSEMNVSTLELGDSALYLCASSAWTSGSGANVLTFGAGSRLTVL.

In the case of this clone: Other DNA variants within this sample encode the same CDR3. V and J are TRBV10-3 and TRBJ1-5; no clear D. Trimming removed 1 base from V and 0 bases from J, with 13 bases in between. The CDR3 length is 17 residues. Germline lookup yields CDR1 ENHRY and CDR2 SYGVKD. The CDR3 spells CAISELNSVYSNQPQHF. CDR3 nucleotides: TGTGCCATCAGTGAGTTAAATTCCGTGTATAGCAATCAGCCCCAGCATTTT.

This chain joins TRBV7-8 and TRBJ1-5; 8 bases match TRBD1. CDR3 length: 16 amino acids. V was clipped by 5 bases and J by 0 bases; unmatched bases: 6. The V gene's germline CDR1 is SGHVS and CDR2 FQNEAQ. The CDR3 nucleotides are TGTGCCAGCAGCCCCTCGACAGGGGCTAGCAATCAGCCCCAGCATTTT. It specifies CASSPSTGASNQPQHF. The full variable domain, completed using reference TRBV7-8 and TRBJ1-5, is GAGVSQSPRYKVAKRGQDVALRCDPISGHVSLFWYQQALGQGPEFLTYFQNEAQLDKSGLPSDRFFAERPEGSVSTLKIQRTQQEDSAVYLCASSPSTGASNQPQHFGDGTRLSIL.

A few counts support this clone. This chain uses TRBV5-1 with TRBJ2-6, with D perhaps matching TRBD1 or TRBD2 (5 bases each). Trimming removed 4 bases at V and 2 bases at J, with 10 bases between. CDR3 length equals 15 residues. CDR1 and CDR2 (germline): SGHRS, YFSETQ. DNA of the CDR3: TGCGCCAGCAGCGAGGGGACCGCTGGGGCCAACGTCCTGACTTTC. Amino acids: CASSEGTAGANVLTF.

There are a few counts of this clone. The chain recombines TRBV5-1 with TRBJ2-6; the D is unclear. Germline V gene sequence: CDR1 SGHRS, CDR2 YFSETQ. Trimming stripped 3 bases from V and 0 bases from J, with 7 bases between. The CDR3 has 15 amino acids. The CDR3 spells CASSSVHSGANVLTF. As DNA, the CDR3 is TGCGCCAGCAGCTCAGTTCACTCTGGGGCCAACGTCCTGACTTTC.

This clone occurred once. The V call is TRBV10-3, the J call TRBJ1-1; possible D gene TRBD1, 5 bases. Trimming cost V 6 bases and J 2 bases, with 13 bases left between them. The germline V gene has CDR1 ENHRY and CDR2 SYGVKD. The CDR3 runs to 14 residues. In DNA form, the CDR3 reads TGTGCCATCAGAACTAGACAGTTAAACACTGAAGCTTTCTTT. This sequence encodes CAIRTRQLNTEAFF.

The rearrangement joins TRBV7-6 to TRBJ2-3; the D gene is possibly TRBD2 (5 bases). V was clipped by 4 bases and J by 8 bases, with 22 bases between them. CDR1 and CDR2 (germline): SGHVS, FNYEAQ. The CDR3 runs 16 residues. The CDR3 region is CASSSPCGLRLGTQYF. The CDR3 DNA reads TGTGCCAGCAGCTCCCCCTGCGGGTTGCGACTCGGTACGCAGTATTTT. The complete variable domain, with remaining parts taken from reference TRBV7-6 and TRBJ2-3, reads GAGVSQSPRYKVTKRGQDVALRCDPISGHVSLYWYRQALGQGPEFLTYFNYEAQQDKSGLPNDRFSAERPEGSISTLTIQRTEQRDSAMYRCASSSPCGLRLGTQYFGPGTRLTVL.